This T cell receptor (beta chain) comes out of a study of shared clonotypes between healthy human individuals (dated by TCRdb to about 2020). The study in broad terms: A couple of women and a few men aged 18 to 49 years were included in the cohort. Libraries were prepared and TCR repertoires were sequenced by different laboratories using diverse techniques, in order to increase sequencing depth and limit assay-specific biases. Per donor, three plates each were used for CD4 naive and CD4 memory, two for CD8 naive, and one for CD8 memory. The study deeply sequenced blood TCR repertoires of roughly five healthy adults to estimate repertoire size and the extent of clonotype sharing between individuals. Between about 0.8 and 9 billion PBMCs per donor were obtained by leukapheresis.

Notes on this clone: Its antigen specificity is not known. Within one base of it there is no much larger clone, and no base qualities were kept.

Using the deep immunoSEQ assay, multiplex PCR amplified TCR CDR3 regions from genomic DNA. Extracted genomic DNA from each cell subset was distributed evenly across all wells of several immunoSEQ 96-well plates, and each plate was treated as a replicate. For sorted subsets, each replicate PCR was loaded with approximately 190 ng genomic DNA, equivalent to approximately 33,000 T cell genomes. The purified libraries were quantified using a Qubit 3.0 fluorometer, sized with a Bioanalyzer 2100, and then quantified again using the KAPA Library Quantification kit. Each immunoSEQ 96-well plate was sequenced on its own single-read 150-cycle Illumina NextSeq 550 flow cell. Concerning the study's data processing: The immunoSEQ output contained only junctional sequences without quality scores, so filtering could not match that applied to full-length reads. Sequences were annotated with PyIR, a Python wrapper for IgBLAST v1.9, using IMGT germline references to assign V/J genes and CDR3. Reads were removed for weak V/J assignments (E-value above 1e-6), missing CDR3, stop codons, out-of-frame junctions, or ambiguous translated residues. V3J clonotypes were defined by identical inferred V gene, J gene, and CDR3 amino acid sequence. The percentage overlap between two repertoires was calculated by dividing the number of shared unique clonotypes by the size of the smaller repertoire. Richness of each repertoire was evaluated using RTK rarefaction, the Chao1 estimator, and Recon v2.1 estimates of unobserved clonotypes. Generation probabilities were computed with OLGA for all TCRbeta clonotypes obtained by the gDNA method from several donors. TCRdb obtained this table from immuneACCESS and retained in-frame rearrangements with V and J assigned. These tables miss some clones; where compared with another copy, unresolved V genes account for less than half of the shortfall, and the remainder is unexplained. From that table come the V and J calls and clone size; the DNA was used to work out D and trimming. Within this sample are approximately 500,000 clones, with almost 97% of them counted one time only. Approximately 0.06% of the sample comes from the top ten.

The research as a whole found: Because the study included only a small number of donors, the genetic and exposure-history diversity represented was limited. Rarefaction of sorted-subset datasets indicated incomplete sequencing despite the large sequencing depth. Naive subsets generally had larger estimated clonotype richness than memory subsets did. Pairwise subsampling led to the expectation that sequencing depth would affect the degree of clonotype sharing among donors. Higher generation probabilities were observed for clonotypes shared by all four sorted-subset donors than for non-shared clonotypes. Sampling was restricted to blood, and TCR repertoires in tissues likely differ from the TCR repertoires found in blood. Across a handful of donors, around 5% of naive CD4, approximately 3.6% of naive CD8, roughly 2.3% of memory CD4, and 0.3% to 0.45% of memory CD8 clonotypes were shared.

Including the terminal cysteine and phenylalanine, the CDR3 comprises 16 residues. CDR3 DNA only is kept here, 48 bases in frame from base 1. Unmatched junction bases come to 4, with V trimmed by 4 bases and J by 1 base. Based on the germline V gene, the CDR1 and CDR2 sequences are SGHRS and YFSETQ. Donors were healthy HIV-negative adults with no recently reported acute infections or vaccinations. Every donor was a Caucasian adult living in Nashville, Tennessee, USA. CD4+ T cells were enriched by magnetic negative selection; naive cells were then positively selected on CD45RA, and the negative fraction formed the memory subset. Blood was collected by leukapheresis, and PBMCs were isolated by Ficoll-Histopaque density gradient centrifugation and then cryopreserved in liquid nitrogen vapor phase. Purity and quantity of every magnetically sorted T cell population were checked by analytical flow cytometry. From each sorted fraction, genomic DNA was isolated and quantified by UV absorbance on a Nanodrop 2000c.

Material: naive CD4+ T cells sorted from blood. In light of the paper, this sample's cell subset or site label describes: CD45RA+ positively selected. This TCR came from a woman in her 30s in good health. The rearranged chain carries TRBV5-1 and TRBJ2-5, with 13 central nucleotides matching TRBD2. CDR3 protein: CASSRGTSGTQETQYF. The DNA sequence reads TGCGCCAGCAGCCGGGGGACTAGCGGGACCCAAGAGACCCAGTACTTC.